This T cell receptor (beta chain) originates from a study of T cell changes during pregnancy in multiple sclerosis. Unmatched junction bases numbered 26, after V lost 10 bases and J lost 6 bases. This CDR3 comprises 19 residues. The germline V gene encodes CDR1 MNHEY and CDR2 SMNVEV (reference sequence). The method was immunoSEQ multiplex PCR; TCRdb's version includes in-frame clones alone and lacks a portion of them. The data hold approximately 70,000 clones, with around 91% observed a single time. This chain links TRBV27 with TRBJ2-3, with 9 bases fitting TRBD2. The clonotype comes from a female donor in good health, enrolled as a control in a pregnancy study. The sequencing here drew on peripheral blood, taken in the third trimester of pregnancy. The CDR3 coding sequence is TGTGCCACCCCCAAATCCCCAACCCCCGTGGTAGCGGGAGTTGATACGCAGTATTTT. Residues: CATPKSPTPVVAGVDTQYF.